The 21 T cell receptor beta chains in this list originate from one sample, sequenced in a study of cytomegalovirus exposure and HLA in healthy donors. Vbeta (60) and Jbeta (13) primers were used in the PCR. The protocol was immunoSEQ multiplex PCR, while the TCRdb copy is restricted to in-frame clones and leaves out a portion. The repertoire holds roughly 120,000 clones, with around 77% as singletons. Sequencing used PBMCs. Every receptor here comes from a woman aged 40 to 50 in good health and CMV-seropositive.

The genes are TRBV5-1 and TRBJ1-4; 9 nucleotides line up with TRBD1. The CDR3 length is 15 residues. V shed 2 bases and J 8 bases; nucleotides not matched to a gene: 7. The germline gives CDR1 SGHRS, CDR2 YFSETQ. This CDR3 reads CASSLLQGAPEKLFF. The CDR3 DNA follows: TGCGCCAGCAGCTTACTACAGGGGGCGCCGGAAAAACTGTTTTTT.

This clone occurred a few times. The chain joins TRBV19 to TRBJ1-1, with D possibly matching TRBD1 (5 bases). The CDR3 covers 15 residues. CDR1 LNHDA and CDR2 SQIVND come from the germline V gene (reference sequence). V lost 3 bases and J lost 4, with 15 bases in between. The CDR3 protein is CASSIRGRTATEAFF. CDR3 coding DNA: TGTGCCAGTAGTATTAGGGGAAGAACAGCCACTGAAGCTTTCTTT.

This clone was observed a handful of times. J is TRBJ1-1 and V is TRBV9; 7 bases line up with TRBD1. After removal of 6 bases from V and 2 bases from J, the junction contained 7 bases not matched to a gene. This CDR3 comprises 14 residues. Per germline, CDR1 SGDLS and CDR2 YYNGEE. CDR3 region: CASNIGTANTEAFF. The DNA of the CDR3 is TGTGCCAGCAACATCGGGACAGCTAACACTGAAGCTTTCTTT.

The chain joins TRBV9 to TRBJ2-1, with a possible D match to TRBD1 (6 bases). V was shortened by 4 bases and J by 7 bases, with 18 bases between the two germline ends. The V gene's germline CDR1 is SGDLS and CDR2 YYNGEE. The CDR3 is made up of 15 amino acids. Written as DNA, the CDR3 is TGTGCCAGCAGCCCCGGGACACCGAGAGAAAATGAGCAGTTCTTC. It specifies CASSPGTPRENEQFF. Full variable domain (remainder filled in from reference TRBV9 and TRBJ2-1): DSGVTQTPKHLITATGQRVTLRCSPRSGDLSVYWYQQSLDQGLQFLIQYYNGEERAKGNILERFSAQQFPDLHSELNLSSLELGDSALYFCASSPGTPRENEQFFGPGTRLTVL.

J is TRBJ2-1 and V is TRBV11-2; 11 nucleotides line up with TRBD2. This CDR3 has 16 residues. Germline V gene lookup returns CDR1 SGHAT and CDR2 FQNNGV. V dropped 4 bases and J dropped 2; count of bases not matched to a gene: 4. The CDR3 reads CASSSLSGRAYNEQFF. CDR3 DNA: TGTGCCAGCAGCTCTCTTAGCGGGAGGGCCTACAATGAGCAGTTCTTC.

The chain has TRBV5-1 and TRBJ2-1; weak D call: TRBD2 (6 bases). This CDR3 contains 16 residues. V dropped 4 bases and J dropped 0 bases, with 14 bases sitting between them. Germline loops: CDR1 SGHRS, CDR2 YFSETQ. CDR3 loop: CASSISGPNSYNEQFF. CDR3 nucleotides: TGCGCCAGCAGCATAAGCGGGCCCAACTCCTACAATGAGCAGTTCTTC.

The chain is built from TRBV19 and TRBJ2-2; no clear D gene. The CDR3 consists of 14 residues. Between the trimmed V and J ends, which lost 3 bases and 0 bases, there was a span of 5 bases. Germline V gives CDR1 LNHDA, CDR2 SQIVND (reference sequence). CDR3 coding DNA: TGTGCCAGTAGTATTTCATCGAACACCGGGGAGCTGTTTTTT. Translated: CASSISSNTGELFF.

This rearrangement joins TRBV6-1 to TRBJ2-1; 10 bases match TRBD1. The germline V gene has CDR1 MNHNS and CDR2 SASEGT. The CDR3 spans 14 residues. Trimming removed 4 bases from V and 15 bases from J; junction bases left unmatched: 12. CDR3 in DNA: TGTGCCAGCAGTGCTCGACAGGGGGCTAGCTTTGGGTTCTTC. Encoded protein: CASSARQGASFGFF.

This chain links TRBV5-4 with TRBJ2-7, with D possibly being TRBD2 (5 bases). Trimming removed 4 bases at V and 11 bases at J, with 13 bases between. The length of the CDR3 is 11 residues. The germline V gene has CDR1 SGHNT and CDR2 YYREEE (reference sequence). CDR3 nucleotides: TGTGCCAGCAGCAACGGGATCAGCAAGTACTTC. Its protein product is CASSNGISKYF. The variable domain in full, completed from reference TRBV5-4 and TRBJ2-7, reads ETGVTQSPTHLIKTRGQQVTLRCSSQSGHNTVSWYQQALGQGPQFIFQYYREEENGRGNFPPRFSGLQFPNYSSELNVNALELDDSALYLCASSNGISKYFGPGTRLTVT.

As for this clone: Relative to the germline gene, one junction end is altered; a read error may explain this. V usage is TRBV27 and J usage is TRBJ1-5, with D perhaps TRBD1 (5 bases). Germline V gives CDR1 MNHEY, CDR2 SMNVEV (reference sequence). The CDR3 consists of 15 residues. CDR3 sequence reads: CAGSFGTGRNQPQHF. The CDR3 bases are TGTGCCGGCAGTTTCGGAACAGGTCGCAATCAGCCCCAGCATTTT.

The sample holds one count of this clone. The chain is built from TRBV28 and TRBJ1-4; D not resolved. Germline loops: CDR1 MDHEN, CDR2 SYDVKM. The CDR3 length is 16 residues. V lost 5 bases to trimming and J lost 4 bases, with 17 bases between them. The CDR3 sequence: CASSRESQLGNEKLFF. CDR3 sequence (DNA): TGTGCCAGCAGTAGGGAGTCGCAGTTGGGTAATGAAAAACTGTTTTTT.

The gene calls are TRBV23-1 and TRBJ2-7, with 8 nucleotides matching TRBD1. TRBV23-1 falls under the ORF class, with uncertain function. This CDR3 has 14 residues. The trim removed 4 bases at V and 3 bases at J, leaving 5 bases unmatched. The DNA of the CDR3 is TGCGCCAGCAGTCGGCCCGACAGGGGCTACGAGCAGTACTTC. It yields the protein CASSRPDRGYEQYF.

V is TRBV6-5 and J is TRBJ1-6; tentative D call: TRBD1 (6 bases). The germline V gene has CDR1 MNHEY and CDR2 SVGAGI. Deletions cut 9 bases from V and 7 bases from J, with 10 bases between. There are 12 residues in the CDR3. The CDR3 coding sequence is TGTGCCAGTCAGGGGAACAATTCACCCCTCCACTTT. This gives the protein CASQGNNSPLHF.

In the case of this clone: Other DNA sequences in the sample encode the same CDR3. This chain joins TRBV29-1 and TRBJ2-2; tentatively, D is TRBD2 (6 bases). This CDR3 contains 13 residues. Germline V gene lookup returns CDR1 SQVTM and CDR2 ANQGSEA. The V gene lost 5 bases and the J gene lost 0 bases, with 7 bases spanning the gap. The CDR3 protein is CSVRDSNTGELFF. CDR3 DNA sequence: TGCAGCGTTCGGGACTCGAACACCGGGGAGCTGTTTTTT.

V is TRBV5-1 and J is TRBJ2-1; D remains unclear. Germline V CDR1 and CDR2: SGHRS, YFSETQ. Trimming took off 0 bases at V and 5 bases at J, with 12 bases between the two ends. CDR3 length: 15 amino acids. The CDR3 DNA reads TGCGCCAGCAGCTTGGACGGATACACTAACAATGAGCAGTTCTTC. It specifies CASSLDGYTNNEQFF.

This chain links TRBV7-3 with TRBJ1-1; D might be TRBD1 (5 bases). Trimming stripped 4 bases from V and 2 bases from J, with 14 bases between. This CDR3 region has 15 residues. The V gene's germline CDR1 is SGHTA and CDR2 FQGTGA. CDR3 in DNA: TGTGCCAGCAGCTCACAGGCCATGTTTAACACTGAAGCTTTCTTT. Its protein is CASSSQAMFNTEAFF.

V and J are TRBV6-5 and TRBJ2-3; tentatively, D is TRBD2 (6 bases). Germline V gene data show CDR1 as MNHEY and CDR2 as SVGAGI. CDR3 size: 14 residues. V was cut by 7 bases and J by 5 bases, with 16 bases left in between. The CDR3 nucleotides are TGTGCCAGCACCAACACAGGAGGGGTAGATACGCAGTATTTT. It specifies CASTNTGGVDTQYF.

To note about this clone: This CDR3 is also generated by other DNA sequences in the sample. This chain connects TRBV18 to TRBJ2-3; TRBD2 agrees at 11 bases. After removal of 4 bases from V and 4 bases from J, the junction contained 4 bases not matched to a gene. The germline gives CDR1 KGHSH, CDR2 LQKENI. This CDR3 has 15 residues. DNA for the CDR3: TGTGCCAGCTCACGAACTAGCGGGAGCGCAGATACGCAGTATTTT. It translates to CASSRTSGSADTQYF.

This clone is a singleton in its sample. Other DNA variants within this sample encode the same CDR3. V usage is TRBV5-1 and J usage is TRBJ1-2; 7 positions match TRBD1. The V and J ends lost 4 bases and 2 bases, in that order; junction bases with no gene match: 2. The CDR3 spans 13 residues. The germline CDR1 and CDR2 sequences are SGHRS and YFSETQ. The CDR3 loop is CASSLQGNYGYTF. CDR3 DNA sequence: TGCGCCAGCAGCCTACAGGGGAACTATGGCTACACCTTC.

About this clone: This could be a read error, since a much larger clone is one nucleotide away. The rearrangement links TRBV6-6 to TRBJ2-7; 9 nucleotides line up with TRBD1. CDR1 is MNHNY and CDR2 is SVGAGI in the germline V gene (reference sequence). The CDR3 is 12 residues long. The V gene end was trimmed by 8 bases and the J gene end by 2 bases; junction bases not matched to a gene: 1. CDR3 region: CASGDRAYEQYF. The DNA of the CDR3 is TGTGCCAGCGGGGACAGGGCCTACGAGCAGTACTTC.

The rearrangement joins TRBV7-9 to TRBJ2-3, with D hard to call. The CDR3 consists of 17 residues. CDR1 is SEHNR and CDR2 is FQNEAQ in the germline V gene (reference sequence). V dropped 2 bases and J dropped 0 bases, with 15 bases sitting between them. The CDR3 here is CASSLSAMNPSTDTQYF. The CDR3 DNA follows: TGTGCCAGCAGCTTAAGCGCCATGAATCCTAGCACAGATACGCAGTATTTT.